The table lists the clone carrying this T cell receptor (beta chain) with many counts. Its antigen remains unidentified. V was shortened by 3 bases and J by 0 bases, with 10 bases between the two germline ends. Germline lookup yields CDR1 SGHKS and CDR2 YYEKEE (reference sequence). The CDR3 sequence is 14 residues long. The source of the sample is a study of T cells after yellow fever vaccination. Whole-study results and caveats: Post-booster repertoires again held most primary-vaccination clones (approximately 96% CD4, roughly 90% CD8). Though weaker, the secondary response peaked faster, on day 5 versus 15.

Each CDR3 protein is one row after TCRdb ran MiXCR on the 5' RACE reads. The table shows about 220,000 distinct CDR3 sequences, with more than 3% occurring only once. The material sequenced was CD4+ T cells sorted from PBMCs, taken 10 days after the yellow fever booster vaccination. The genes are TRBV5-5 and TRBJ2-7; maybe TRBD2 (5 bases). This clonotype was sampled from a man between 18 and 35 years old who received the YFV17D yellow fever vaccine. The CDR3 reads CASSSGLDSYEQYF. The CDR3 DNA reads TGTGCCAGCAGCTCTGGACTGGACTCCTACGAGCAGTACTTC.